This T cell receptor beta chain was sequenced in a study of beta chain features in type 1 diabetes. This clone has just a few counts. The study reverse transcribed the entire isolated RNA, so it sequenced expressed TCRB transcripts. TCRdb's table, derived via immunoSEQ multiplex PCR, lists solely in-frame clones and lacks some. The table lists under 550,000 clones, 11% of them singletons. The CDR3 totals 14 residues. Per the germline V gene, CDR1 is SGHRS and CDR2 is YFSETQ. The V and J ends lost 5 bases and 2 bases respectively, with 12 bases between them. V and J are TRBV5-1 and TRBJ2-3, with D perhaps matching TRBD1 or TRBD2 (5 bases each). The sample was naive CD4+ T cells from blood. The source is a woman aged 18-29 years in good health. The CDR3 region is CASRQGAPTDTQYF. The CDR3 DNA sequence: TGCGCCAGCAGGCAGGGAGCCCCCACAGATACGCAGTATTTT.